These T cell receptor beta chains were read from a single sample in a study of shared clonotypes between healthy human individuals. Sequencing was performed with immunoSEQ multiplex PCR; in TCRdb, only in-frame clones are kept and a portion is missing. Found here are a few million clones, just under 95% of them singletons; the top ten hold approximately 0.39%. The sample taken for sequencing was naive CD4+ T cells from PBMCs. These receptors all stem from a man aged 18 to 35 in good health. Some clones in this sample may be carry-over from other donors' samples. Each CDR3 is given with its conserved first and last residue. A D gene is named only where the DNA matches it firmly. A clone size is listed for some rows: how often the clone was seen (once, few, many), or a class if it is expanded.

d_call: -; j_call: TRBJ2-5; v_call: TRBV6-1; clone_size: -; cdr3_nt: TGTGCCAGCAGGGAATCGACCGCGCAAGAGACCCAGTACTTC; cdr3_aa: CASRESTAQETQYF
d_call: -; j_call: TRBJ1-3; v_call: TRBV7-9; clone_size: -; cdr3_nt: TGTGCCAGCAGCTTAGGGGGCGTTGGAAACACCATATATTTT; cdr3_aa: CASSLGGVGNTIYF
d_call: -; j_call: TRBJ2-7; v_call: TRBV28; clone_size: -; cdr3_nt: TGTGCCAGCAGCCGGGTTGGCTACGAGCAGTACTTC; cdr3_aa: CASSRVGYEQYF
d_call: -; j_call: TRBJ2-3; v_call: TRBV5-1; clone_size: -; cdr3_nt: TGCGCCAGCTCCCCGCAGGGCAGCACAGATACGCAGTATTTT; cdr3_aa: CASSPQGSTDTQYF
d_call: -; j_call: TRBJ2-5; v_call: TRBV5-1; clone_size: -; cdr3_nt: TGCGCCAGCAGCTTGGGGAGCGGTCAAGAGACCCAGTACTTC; cdr3_aa: CASSLGSGQETQYF
d_call: -; j_call: TRBJ2-2; v_call: TRBV5-1; clone_size: -; cdr3_nt: TGCGCCAGCAGCCCGGGACATGAGGGCGGGGAGCTGTTTTTT; cdr3_aa: CASSPGHEGGELFF
d_call: TRBD2; j_call: TRBJ2-5; v_call: TRBV7-9; clone_size: -; cdr3_nt: TGTGCCAGCAGCTTAGACGGGGGGCAAGAGACCCAGTACTTC; cdr3_aa: CASSLDGGQETQYF
d_call: TRBD1; j_call: TRBJ2-1; v_call: TRBV28; clone_size: -; cdr3_nt: TGTGCCAGCAGCCCCGGACAGGGGGCGTTCAATGAGCAGTTCTTC; cdr3_aa: CASSPGQGAFNEQFF
d_call: -; j_call: TRBJ2-1; v_call: TRBV10-3; clone_size: -; cdr3_nt: TGTGCCATCAGTGAGCCTCGGGACTTGCAATACAATGAGCAGTTCTTC; cdr3_aa: CAISEPRDLQYNEQFF
d_call: -; j_call: TRBJ2-1; v_call: TRBV30; clone_size: -; cdr3_nt: TGTGCCTGGAGTCGTCCCTCCAGTGAGCAGTTCTTC; cdr3_aa: CAWSRPSSEQFF
d_call: TRBD2; j_call: TRBJ2-3; v_call: TRBV2; clone_size: -; cdr3_nt: TGTGCCAGCAGTGAAAGGCTAGCGGGAGTCACAGATACGCAGTATTTT; cdr3_aa: CASSERLAGVTDTQYF
d_call: -; j_call: TRBJ1-1; v_call: TRBV30; clone_size: -; cdr3_nt: TGTGCCTGCACGGCCAGACAGTCCCGTCGGTCTGAAGCTTTCTTT; cdr3_aa: CACTARQSRRSEAFF
d_call: TRBD1; j_call: TRBJ2-1; v_call: TRBV4-2; clone_size: -; cdr3_nt: TGTGCCAGCAGCCAAGAAGGGCAGGGGGCAGGGGAGCAGTTCTTC; cdr3_aa: CASSQEGQGAGEQFF
d_call: -; j_call: TRBJ2-7; v_call: TRBV7-3; clone_size: -; cdr3_nt: TGTGCCAGCAGCTTAACTCCAGCCTCCTACGAGCAGTACTTC; cdr3_aa: CASSLTPASYEQYF
d_call: -; j_call: TRBJ2-1; v_call: TRBV29-1; clone_size: once; cdr3_nt: TGCAGCGTCCTCCCCGAGGGGTCCTACAATGAGCAGTTCTTC; cdr3_aa: CSVLPEGSYNEQFF
d_call: -; j_call: TRBJ1-2; v_call: TRBV27; clone_size: -; cdr3_nt: TGTGCCAGCAGTTTTCTCCCAGGAAACTATGGCTACACCTTC; cdr3_aa: CASSFLPGNYGYTF
d_call: -; j_call: TRBJ2-1; v_call: TRBV29-1; clone_size: once; cdr3_nt: TGCAGCGTTGAAACCAACGACAACTACAATGAGCAGTTCTTC; cdr3_aa: CSVETNDNYNEQFF
d_call: TRBD1; j_call: TRBJ1-3; v_call: TRBV19; clone_size: -; cdr3_nt: TGTGCCAGTAAACCCGACAGGGCTGGAAACACCATATATTTT; cdr3_aa: CASKPDRAGNTIYF
d_call: -; j_call: TRBJ1-1; v_call: TRBV10-1; clone_size: -; cdr3_nt: TGCGCCAGCAGTTCCACAGGGTCCAGGGGTGAAGCTTTCTTT; cdr3_aa: CASSSTGSRGEAFF
d_call: TRBD1; j_call: TRBJ2-7; v_call: TRBV23-1; clone_size: -; cdr3_nt: TGCGCCAGCAGTCAACGGCCGGGACAGGGGACCTACGAGCAGTACTTC; cdr3_aa: CASSQRPGQGTYEQYF
d_call: -; j_call: TRBJ2-7; v_call: TRBV27; clone_size: -; cdr3_nt: TGTGCCAGCAGTTTATTCGCCAGGGGCGGCGAGCAGTACTTC; cdr3_aa: CASSLFARGGEQYF
d_call: -; j_call: TRBJ2-4; v_call: TRBV7-6; clone_size: few; cdr3_nt: TGTGCCAGCAGCACCTCTCACGTTGGGGGGCCAAACATTCAGTACTTC; cdr3_aa: CASSTSHVGGPNIQYF
d_call: TRBD2; j_call: TRBJ2-7; v_call: TRBV4-3; clone_size: -; cdr3_nt: TGCGCCAGCAGCCCTAGGGAGGGAACCTACGAGCAGTACTTC; cdr3_aa: CASSPREGTYEQYF
d_call: TRBD2; j_call: TRBJ2-7; v_call: TRBV5-1; clone_size: few; cdr3_nt: TGCGCCAGCAGCTTGGAGGGCGGGAGCTCCTACGAGCAGTACTTC; cdr3_aa: CASSLEGGSSYEQYF
d_call: TRBD2; j_call: TRBJ2-7; v_call: TRBV4-1; clone_size: -; cdr3_nt: TGCGCCAGCAGCCAAGTTTTGAGGACTAGCGGGGCCTACGAGCAGTACTTC; cdr3_aa: CASSQVLRTSGAYEQYF
d_call: -; j_call: TRBJ1-1; v_call: TRBV6-1; clone_size: -; cdr3_nt: TGTGCCAGCAGCCTAATGACAGGCCAGGTCGAAGCTTTCTTT; cdr3_aa: CASSLMTGQVEAFF
d_call: -; j_call: TRBJ2-2; v_call: TRBV28; clone_size: once; cdr3_nt: TGTGCCAGCAGTCCCACCTTCCGATCCACCGGGGAGCTGTTTTTT; cdr3_aa: CASSPTFRSTGELFF
d_call: -; j_call: TRBJ1-5; v_call: TRBV5-6; clone_size: -; cdr3_nt: TGTGCCAGCAGCTTGGAAGGGTATTACAATCAGCCCCAGCATTTT; cdr3_aa: CASSLEGYYNQPQHF
d_call: -; j_call: TRBJ2-6; v_call: TRBV28; clone_size: -; cdr3_nt: TGTGCCAGCAGTCGTGGGGGGCAAAATCCCTCTGGGGCCAACGTCCTGACTTTC; cdr3_aa: CASSRGGQNPSGANVLTF
d_call: -; j_call: TRBJ2-7; v_call: TRBV5-1; clone_size: once; cdr3_nt: TGCGCCAGCAGCTTGGAGGGGCCCTCCTACGAGCAGTACTTC; cdr3_aa: CASSLEGPSYEQYF
d_call: -; j_call: TRBJ2-7; v_call: TRBV11-2; clone_size: -; cdr3_nt: TGTGCCAGCAGCGCGGACAGTTCTTACGAGCAGTACTTC; cdr3_aa: CASSADSSYEQYF
d_call: -; j_call: TRBJ2-5; v_call: TRBV2; clone_size: -; cdr3_nt: TGTGCCAGCAGTGAAGCCCTAATCGGAGGGACCCAGTACTTC; cdr3_aa: CASSEALIGGTQYF
d_call: TRBD1; j_call: TRBJ2-7; v_call: TRBV6-1; clone_size: -; cdr3_nt: TGTGCCAGCCTGGACAGGGCGGGGTGGGAGCAGTACTTC; cdr3_aa: CASLDRAGWEQYF
d_call: -; j_call: TRBJ2-1; v_call: TRBV5-1; clone_size: few; cdr3_nt: TGCGCCAGCAGCCGGACTCAGGGATTCAATGAGCAGTTCTTC; cdr3_aa: CASSRTQGFNEQFF
d_call: TRBD2; j_call: TRBJ2-7; v_call: TRBV28; clone_size: -; cdr3_nt: TGTGCCAGCAGGCGACTAGCGGGAGGGCCCGAGCAGTACTTC; cdr3_aa: CASRRLAGGPEQYF
d_call: -; j_call: TRBJ2-7; v_call: TRBV5-6; clone_size: once; cdr3_nt: TGTGCCAGCAGCTTGGCCAGGGAGCAGTACTTC; cdr3_aa: CASSLAREQYF
d_call: -; j_call: TRBJ1-1; v_call: TRBV6-4; clone_size: -; cdr3_nt: TGTGCCAGCAGTGACGGGGCAGGGGCTGAAGCTTTCTTT; cdr3_aa: CASSDGAGAEAFF
d_call: TRBD2; j_call: TRBJ2-3; v_call: TRBV4-2; clone_size: -; cdr3_nt: TGTGCCAGCAGCCGGGGGGGACCAACAACAGATACGCAGTATTTT; cdr3_aa: CASSRGGPTTDTQYF
d_call: -; j_call: TRBJ1-4; v_call: TRBV4-3; clone_size: -; cdr3_nt: TGCGCCAGCAGCCCCCAAACCAGTGCGATTGCAACTAATGAAAAACTGTTTTTT; cdr3_aa: CASSPQTSAIATNEKLFF
d_call: TRBD1; j_call: TRBJ1-1; v_call: TRBV6-1; clone_size: -; cdr3_nt: TGTGCCAGCAGTCAGGGGGGGCTTGAAGCTTTCTTT; cdr3_aa: CASSQGGLEAFF
d_call: -; j_call: TRBJ2-3; v_call: TRBV15; clone_size: -; cdr3_nt: TGTGCCACCAGCAAACCCCCAGGGAGCACAGATACGCAGTATTTT; cdr3_aa: CATSKPPGSTDTQYF
d_call: -; j_call: TRBJ1-3; v_call: TRBV28; clone_size: -; cdr3_nt: TGTGCCAGCAGTCCAGGGTCTGCGTATGGAAACACCATATATTTT; cdr3_aa: CASSPGSAYGNTIYF
d_call: -; j_call: TRBJ2-2; v_call: TRBV5-4; clone_size: -; cdr3_nt: TGTGCCAGCAGCCCACCGGCGGGGACCGGGGAGCTGTTTTTT; cdr3_aa: CASSPPAGTGELFF
d_call: -; j_call: TRBJ2-5; v_call: TRBV28; clone_size: -; cdr3_nt: TGTGCCAGCAGCCGGGTTACCCAGTACTTC; cdr3_aa: CASSRVTQYF
d_call: -; j_call: TRBJ1-3; v_call: TRBV18; clone_size: -; cdr3_nt: TGTGCCAGCTCACCACCGGGGGGGCACGTCGGCACCATATATTTT; cdr3_aa: CASSPPGGHVGTIYF
d_call: TRBD1; j_call: TRBJ1-1; v_call: TRBV5-1; clone_size: -; cdr3_nt: TGCGCCAGCAGCTTGGTAGGGGGCGATGGGAACACTGAAGCTTTCTTT; cdr3_aa: CASSLVGGDGNTEAFF
d_call: TRBD1; j_call: TRBJ2-7; v_call: TRBV6-5; clone_size: -; cdr3_nt: TGTGCCACCAAACCCCGGGACAGGCCCTACGAGCAGTACTTC; cdr3_aa: CATKPRDRPYEQYF
d_call: TRBD1; j_call: TRBJ1-2; v_call: TRBV6-1; clone_size: few; cdr3_nt: TGTGCCAGCAGTGAGACAGGGAAGGGAAAAAACTATGGCTACACCTTC; cdr3_aa: CASSETGKGKNYGYTF
d_call: -; j_call: TRBJ2-7; v_call: TRBV18; clone_size: once; cdr3_nt: TGTGCCAGCTCACCACCGTCACAGGCCTACGAGCAGTACTTC; cdr3_aa: CASSPPSQAYEQYF
d_call: -; j_call: TRBJ1-2; v_call: TRBV18; clone_size: -; cdr3_nt: TGTGCCAGCTCACCTGTTTCCGGACAGAACTATGGCTACACCTTC; cdr3_aa: CASSPVSGQNYGYTF
d_call: -; j_call: TRBJ1-4; v_call: TRBV7-2; clone_size: -; cdr3_nt: TGTGCCAGCAGCTTAGAATTTACAGGTGAAAAACTGTTTTTT; cdr3_aa: CASSLEFTGEKLFF
d_call: TRBD2; j_call: TRBJ2-7; v_call: TRBV18; clone_size: once; cdr3_nt: TGTGCCAGCTCACCTCCTACTAGCGGGAGGGCCTACGAGCAGTACTTC; cdr3_aa: CASSPPTSGRAYEQYF
d_call: -; j_call: TRBJ2-2; v_call: TRBV5-1; clone_size: once; cdr3_nt: TGCGCCAGCAGCCTTGACCCGAACACCGGGGAGCTGTTTTTT; cdr3_aa: CASSLDPNTGELFF
d_call: -; j_call: TRBJ1-1; v_call: TRBV10-2; clone_size: -; cdr3_nt: TGCGCCAGCAGGGCGACAGAGACGAACACTGAAGCTTTCTTT; cdr3_aa: CASRATETNTEAFF
d_call: TRBD2; j_call: TRBJ2-5; v_call: TRBV7-3; clone_size: once; cdr3_nt: TGTGCCAGCAGCTTAGCCCCGGTGGTAGCGGGAGTTGGGGAGACCCAGTACTTC; cdr3_aa: CASSLAPVVAGVGETQYF